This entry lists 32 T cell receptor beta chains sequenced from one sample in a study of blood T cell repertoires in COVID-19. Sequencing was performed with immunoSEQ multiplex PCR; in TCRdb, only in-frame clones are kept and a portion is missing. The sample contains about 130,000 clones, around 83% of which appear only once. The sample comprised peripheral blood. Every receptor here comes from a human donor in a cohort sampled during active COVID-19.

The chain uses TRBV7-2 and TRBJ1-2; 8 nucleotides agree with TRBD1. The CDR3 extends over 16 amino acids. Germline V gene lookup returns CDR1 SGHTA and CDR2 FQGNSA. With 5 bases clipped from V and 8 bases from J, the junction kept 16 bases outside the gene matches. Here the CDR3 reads CASSTQILTGVGGYTF. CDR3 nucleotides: TGTGCCAGCAGCACACAAATCTTGACAGGGGTTGGAGGCTACACCTTC.

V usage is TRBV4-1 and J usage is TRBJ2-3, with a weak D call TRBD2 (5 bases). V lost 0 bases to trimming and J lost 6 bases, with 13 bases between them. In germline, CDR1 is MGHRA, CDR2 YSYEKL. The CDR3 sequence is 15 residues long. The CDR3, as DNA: TGCGCCAGCAGCCAAGAAGGTGGGAGTCGTGATACGCAGTATTTT. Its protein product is CASSQEGGSRDTQYF.

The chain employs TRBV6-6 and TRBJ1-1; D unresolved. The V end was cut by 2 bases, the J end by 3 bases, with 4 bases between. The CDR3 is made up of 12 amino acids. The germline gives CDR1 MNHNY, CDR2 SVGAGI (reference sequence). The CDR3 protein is CASSYADTEAFF. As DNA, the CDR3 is TGTGCCAGCAGTTACGCGGACACTGAAGCTTTCTTT.

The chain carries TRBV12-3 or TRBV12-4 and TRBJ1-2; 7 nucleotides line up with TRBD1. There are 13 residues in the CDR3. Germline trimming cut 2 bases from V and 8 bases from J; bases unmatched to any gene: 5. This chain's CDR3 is CASSLLRGQGYTF. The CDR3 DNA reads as TGTGCCAGCAGTTTATTAAGGGGGCAAGGCTACACCTTC.

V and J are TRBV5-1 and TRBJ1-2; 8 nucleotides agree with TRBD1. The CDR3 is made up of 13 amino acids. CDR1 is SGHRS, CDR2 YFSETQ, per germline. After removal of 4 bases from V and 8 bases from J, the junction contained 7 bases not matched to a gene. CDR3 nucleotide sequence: TGCGCCAGCAGCCTCGGACAGGGAGGAGGCTACACCTTC. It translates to CASSLGQGGGYTF.

In nucleotides, the CDR3 is TGTGCCACGGCAACCGGGACAGGGGGCTACAATGAGCAGTTCTTC. It specifies CATATGTGGYNEQFF. The chain recombines TRBV2 with TRBJ2-1; 11 positions agree with TRBD1. V lost 10 bases, J lost 3 bases, and 8 bases stayed unmatched. This CDR3 comprises 15 residues. The germline CDR1 and CDR2 sequences are SNHLY and FYNNEI.

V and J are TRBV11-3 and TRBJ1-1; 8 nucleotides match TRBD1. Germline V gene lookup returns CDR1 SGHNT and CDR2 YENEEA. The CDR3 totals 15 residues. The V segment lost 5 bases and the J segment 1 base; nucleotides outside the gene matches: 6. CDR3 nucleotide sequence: TGTGCCAGCAGCGTATGGACAGGGCCGAACACTGAAGCTTTCTTT. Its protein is CASSVWTGPNTEAFF.

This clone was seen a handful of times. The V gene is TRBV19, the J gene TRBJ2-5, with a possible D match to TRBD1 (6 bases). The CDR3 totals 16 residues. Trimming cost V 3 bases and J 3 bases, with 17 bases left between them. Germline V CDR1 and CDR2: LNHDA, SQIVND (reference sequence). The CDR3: CASSMGAGSKKETQYF. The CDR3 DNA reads TGTGCCAGTAGTATGGGGGCAGGATCTAAAAAAGAGACCCAGTACTTC.

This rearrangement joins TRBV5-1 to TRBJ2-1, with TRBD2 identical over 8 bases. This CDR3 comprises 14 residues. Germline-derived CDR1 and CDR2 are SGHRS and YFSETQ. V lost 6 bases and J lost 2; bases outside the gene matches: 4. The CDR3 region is CASTREGAYNEQFF. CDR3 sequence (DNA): TGCGCCAGCACACGGGAGGGGGCCTACAATGAGCAGTTCTTC.

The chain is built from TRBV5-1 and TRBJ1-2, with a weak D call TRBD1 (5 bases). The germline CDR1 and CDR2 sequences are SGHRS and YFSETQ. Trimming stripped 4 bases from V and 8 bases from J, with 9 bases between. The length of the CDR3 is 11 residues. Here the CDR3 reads CASSGGVGYTF. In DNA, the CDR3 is TGCGCCAGCAGCGGGGGGGTCGGCTACACCTTC.

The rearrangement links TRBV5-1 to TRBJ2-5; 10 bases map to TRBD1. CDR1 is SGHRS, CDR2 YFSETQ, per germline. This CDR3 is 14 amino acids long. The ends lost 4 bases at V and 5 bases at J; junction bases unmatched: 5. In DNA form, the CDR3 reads TGCGCCAGCAGCAGGACAGGGGGGGAGGAGACCCAGTACTTC. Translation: CASSRTGGEETQYF.

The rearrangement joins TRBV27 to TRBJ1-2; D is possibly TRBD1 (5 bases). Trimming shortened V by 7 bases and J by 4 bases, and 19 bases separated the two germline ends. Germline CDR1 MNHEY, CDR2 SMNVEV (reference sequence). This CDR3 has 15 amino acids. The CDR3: CASKERRRGTYGYTF. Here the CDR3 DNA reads TGTGCCAGCAAAGAGAGACGGAGGGGAACCTATGGCTACACCTTC.

DNA for the CDR3: TGTGCCAGCGGAGAATCGGGTGGGGCCAATCAGCCCCAGCATTTT. Translation gives CASGESGGANQPQHF. V is TRBV6-5 and J is TRBJ1-5; weak D call: TRBD1 (5 bases). V was pared by 8 bases and J by 3 bases, with 17 bases between. The germline gives CDR1 MNHEY, CDR2 SVGAGI. The CDR3 is made up of 15 amino acids.

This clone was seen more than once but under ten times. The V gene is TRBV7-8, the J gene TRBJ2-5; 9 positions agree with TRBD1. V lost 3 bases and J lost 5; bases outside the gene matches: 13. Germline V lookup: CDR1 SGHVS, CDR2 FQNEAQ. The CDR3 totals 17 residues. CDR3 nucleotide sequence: TGTGCCAGCAGCTTGAAAATTTCCGGGACAGGGAAGGAGACCCAGTACTTC. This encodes CASSLKISGTGKETQYF.

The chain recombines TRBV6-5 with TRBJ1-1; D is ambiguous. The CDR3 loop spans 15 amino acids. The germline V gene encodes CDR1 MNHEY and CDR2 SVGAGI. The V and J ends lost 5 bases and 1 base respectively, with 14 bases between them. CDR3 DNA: TGTGCCAGCAGTCCAGACCGCCTAGCGAACACTGAAGCTTTCTTT. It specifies CASSPDRLANTEAFF.

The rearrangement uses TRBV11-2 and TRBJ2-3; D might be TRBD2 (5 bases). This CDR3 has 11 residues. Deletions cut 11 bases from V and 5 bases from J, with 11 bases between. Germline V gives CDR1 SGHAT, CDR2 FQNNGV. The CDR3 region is CACRGLDTQYF. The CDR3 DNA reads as TGTGCCTGTCGGGGTTTAGATACGCAGTATTTT.

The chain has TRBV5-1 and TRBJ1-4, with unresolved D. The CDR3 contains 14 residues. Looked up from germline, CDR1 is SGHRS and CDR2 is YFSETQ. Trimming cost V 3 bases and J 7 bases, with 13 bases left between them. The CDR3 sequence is CASSSDGVSEKLFF. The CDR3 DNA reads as TGCGCCAGCAGCTCAGACGGGGTTAGTGAAAAACTGTTTTTT.

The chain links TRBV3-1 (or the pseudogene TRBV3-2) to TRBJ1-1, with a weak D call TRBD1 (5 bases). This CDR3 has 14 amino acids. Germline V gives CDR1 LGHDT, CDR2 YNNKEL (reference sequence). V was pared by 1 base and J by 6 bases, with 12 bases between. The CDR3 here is CASSQVTTASEAFF. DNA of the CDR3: TGTGCCAGCAGCCAAGTCACGACAGCCTCTGAAGCTTTCTTT.

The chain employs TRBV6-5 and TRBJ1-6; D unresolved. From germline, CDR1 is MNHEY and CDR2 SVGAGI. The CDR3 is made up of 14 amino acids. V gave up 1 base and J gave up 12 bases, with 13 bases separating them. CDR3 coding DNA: TGTGCCAGCAGTTACTTCAAAAACAGCGGACCCCTCCACTTT. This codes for CASSYFKNSGPLHF.

The CDR3 loop is CASSRGYEQYV. CDR3 DNA: TGTGCCAGCAGCCGAGGATACGAGCAGTACGTC. The chain carries TRBV6-2 or TRBV6-3 and TRBJ2-7; D not certain. Germline CDR1 MNHEY, CDR2 SVGEGT. The V gene lost 6 bases and the J gene lost 4 bases, with 7 bases spanning the gap. The CDR3 is 11 residues long.

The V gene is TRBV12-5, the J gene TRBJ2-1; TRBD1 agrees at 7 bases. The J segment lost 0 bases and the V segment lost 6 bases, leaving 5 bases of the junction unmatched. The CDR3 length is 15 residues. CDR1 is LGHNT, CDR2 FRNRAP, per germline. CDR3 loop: CASGLTGISYNEQFF. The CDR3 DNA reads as TGTGCTAGTGGCCTGACAGGGATCTCCTACAATGAGCAGTTCTTC.

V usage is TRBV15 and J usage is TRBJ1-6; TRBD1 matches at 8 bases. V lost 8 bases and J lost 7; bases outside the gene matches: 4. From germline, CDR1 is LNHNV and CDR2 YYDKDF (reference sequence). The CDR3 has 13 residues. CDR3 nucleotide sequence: TGTGCCACCGAGGGACAGGCGAATTCACCCCTCCACTTT. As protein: CATEGQANSPLHF.

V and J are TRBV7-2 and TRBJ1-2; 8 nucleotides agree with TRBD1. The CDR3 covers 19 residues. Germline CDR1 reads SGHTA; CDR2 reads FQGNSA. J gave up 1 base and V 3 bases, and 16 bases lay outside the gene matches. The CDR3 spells CASSLFGSGTGWGNYGYTF. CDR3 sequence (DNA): TGTGCCAGCAGCTTGTTCGGGTCCGGGACAGGTTGGGGTAACTATGGCTACACCTTC. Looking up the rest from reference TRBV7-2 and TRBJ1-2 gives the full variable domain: GAGVSQSPSNKVTEKGKDVELRCDPISGHTALYWYRQSLGQGLEFLIYFQGNSAPDKSGLPSDRFSAERTGGSVSTLTIQRTQQEDSAVYLCASSLFGSGTGWGNYGYTFGSGTRLTVV.

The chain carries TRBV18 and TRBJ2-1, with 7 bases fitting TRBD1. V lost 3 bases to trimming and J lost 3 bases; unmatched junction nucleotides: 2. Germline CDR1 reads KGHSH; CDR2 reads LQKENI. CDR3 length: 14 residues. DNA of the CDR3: TGTGCCAGCTCACCTCGGACAGGCTACAATGAGCAGTTCTTC. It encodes CASSPRTGYNEQFF.

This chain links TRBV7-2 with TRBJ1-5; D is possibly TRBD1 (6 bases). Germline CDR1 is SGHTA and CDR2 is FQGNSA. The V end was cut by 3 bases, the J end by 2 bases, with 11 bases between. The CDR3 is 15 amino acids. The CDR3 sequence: CASSLQGGGNQPQHF. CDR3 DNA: TGTGCCAGCAGCTTGCAAGGGGGTGGCAATCAGCCCCAGCATTTT.

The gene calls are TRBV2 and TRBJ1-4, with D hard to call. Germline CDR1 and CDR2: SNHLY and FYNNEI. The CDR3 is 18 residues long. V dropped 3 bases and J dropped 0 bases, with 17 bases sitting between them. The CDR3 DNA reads TGTGCCAGCAGTGATAAACCGTACAGCTATGCAACTAATGAAAAACTGTTTTTT. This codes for CASSDKPYSYATNEKLFF. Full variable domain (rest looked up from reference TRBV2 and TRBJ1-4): EPEVTQTPSHQVTQMGQEVILRCVPISNHLYFYWYRQILGQKVEFLVSFYNNEISEKSEIFDDQFSVERPDGSNFTLKIRSTKLEDSAMYFCASSDKPYSYATNEKLFFGSGTQLSVL.

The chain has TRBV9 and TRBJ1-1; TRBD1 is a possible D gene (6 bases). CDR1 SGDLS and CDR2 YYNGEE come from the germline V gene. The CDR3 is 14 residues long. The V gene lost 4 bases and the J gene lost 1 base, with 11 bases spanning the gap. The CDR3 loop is CASSSQGGNTEAFF. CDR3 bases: TGTGCCAGCAGCTCCCAAGGGGGGAACACTGAAGCTTTCTTT.

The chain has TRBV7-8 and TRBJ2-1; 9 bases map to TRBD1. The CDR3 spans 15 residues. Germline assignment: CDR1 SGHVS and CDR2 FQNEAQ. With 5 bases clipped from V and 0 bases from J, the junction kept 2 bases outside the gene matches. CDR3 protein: CASSPGQGSYNEQFF. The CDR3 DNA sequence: TGTGCCAGCAGCCCGGGACAGGGCTCCTACAATGAGCAGTTCTTC.

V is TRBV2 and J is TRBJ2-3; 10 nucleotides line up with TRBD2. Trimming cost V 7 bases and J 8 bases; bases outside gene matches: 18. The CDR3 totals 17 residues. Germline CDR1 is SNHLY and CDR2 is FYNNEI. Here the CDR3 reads CASTLNVRAGGPATQYF. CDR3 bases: TGTGCCAGCACCCTGAACGTCCGAGCGGGAGGGCCAGCTACGCAGTATTTT.

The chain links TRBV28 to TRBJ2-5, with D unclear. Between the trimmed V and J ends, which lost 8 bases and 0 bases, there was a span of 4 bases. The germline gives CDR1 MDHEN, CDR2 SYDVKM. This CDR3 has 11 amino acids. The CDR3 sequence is CASGYQETQYF. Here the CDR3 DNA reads TGTGCCAGCGGCTACCAAGAGACCCAGTACTTC.

The CDR3 bases are TGTGCCAGCAGCGATAACCCACAGGGTAAGGGGACCCAGTACTTC. It encodes CASSDNPQGKGTQYF. The J gene is TRBJ2-5, the V gene TRBV9; a weak D match, TRBD1 (6 bases). Per the germline V gene, CDR1 is SGDLS and CDR2 is YYNGEE. V gave up 3 bases and J gave up 7 bases, with 19 bases separating them. The CDR3 has 15 amino acids.

The CDR3 sequence: CASSSVLNYGYTF. In DNA, the CDR3 is TGTGCCAGCAGTTCAGTTCTTAACTATGGCTACACCTTC. The J gene is TRBJ1-2, the V gene TRBV6-2 or TRBV6-3; unclear D gene. The CDR3 is made up of 13 amino acids. CDR1 and CDR2 (germline): MNHEY, SVGEGT. The V and J ends lost 4 bases and 1 base respectively, with 7 bases between them.